The 20 T cell receptor beta chains presented below share a single source sample, sequenced in a study of T cell clonality in common variable immunodeficiency. Generated by immunoSEQ multiplex PCR, the TCRdb table keeps only in-frame clones and is missing some. The sample was found to contain roughly 58,000 clones, and every one recurs. Sequenced input: peripheral blood mononuclear cells. The source of these receptors is a person between 18 and 75 years old in good health.

The table lists this clone with many counts. CDR3 DNA (partial): TGCAGGGTAGGGAGGGCGGGGGAGACC. Translated, it gives CRVGRAGET. The entire CDR3 protein reads CRVGRAGETQYF. The chain links TRBV20-1 to TRBJ2-5; TRBD2 aligns across 7 bases. The read halts 3 residues ahead of the CDR3 end, with the missing end drawn from the germline J gene. Germline V gene data show CDR1 as DFQATT and CDR2 as SNEGSKA (reference sequence). The CDR3 covers 12 residues.

This clone was seen at least ten times. The CDR3 extends 3 residues past the end of the read, so its final part is completed from the germline J gene. The chain recombines TRBV10-1 with TRBJ1-2; 8 bases are shared with TRBD1. CDR1 is WNHNN, CDR2 SYGVQD, per germline (reference sequence). The length of the CDR3 is 16 residues. This CDR3 reads CASSGGPGQAGGGYTF. The CDR3 bases that were read are TGCGCCAGCAGTGGTGGACCGGGACAGGCCGGGGGCGGC.

This clone appeared many times. The read gets to within 3 residues of the CDR3 end, and the germline J gene fills in the rest. The chain recombines TRBV20-1 with TRBJ2-5; the match to TRBD1 covers 7 bases. J lost 2 bases, V lost 6 bases, and 3 bases had no gene match. CDR1 and CDR2 (germline): DFQATT, SNEGSKA (reference sequence). The CDR3 sequence is 12 residues long. CDR3 protein: CSAMGQQETQYF. The sequenced CDR3 bases are TGCAGTGCCATGGGACAGCAAGAGACC.

This clone was counted only a few times. Read sequence stops 3 residues before the CDR3 end, and the germline J gene provides the missing end. The chain couples TRBV7-2 to TRBJ1-2, with D unresolved. CDR3 size: 11 residues. V was clipped by 5 bases and J by 7 bases, with 8 bases between them. Germline assignment: CDR1 SGHTA and CDR2 FQGNSA. The CDR3 DNA, read in part, is TGTGCCAGCAGCAGGCTTGGTGGC. This codes for CASSRLGG. The CDR3 reads in full as CASSRLGGYTF.

This clone was seen at least ten times. The read is 3 residues too short to cover the CDR3 end, so that end is filled in from the germline J gene. The same CDR3 can be traced to other DNA sequences in this sample. The J gene is TRBJ2-1, the V gene TRBV18; TRBD2 aligns across 8 bases. The CDR3 has 13 amino acids. Looked up from germline, CDR1 is KGHSH and CDR2 is LQKENI. Trimming at V came to 3 bases and at J to 5 bases, leaving 0 bases not matched to a gene. CDR3 in amino acids: CASSPTSDNEQFF. Incomplete CDR3 DNA: TGTGCCAGCTCACCGACTAGCGACAATGAG.

This clone was seen a few times. Possible read error: a much larger clone is one base away. The CDR3 goes on 3 residues after the read ends, and that part is filled in from the germline J gene. The gene calls are TRBV18 and TRBJ2-2; possibly TRBD1 for D (6 bases). The CDR3 loop spans 15 amino acids. V lost 4 bases, J lost 6 bases, and 15 bases lay in between. CDR1 is KGHSH, CDR2 LQKENI, per germline. CDR3 residues: CASSRQTGHPGELFF. CDR3 DNA (partial): TGTGCCAGCTCACGCCAAACAGGGCATCCCGGGGAG.

Many counts were recorded for this clone. The missing CDR3 end, 3 residues past where the read stops, is filled in from the germline J gene. The rearrangement links TRBV7-8 to TRBJ2-3; 7 bases match TRBD2. V was pared by 2 bases and J by 3 bases, with 11 bases of the junction left unmatched. Germline V gene data show CDR1 as SGHVS and CDR2 as FQNEAQ. This CDR3 has 17 amino acids. This CDR3 reads CASSLSLYGEGTDTQYF. Partial CDR3 DNA: TGTGCCAGCAGCTTATCTCTCTATGGGGAGGGGACAGATACG.

Ten or more counts support this clone. The read finishes 3 residues shy of the CDR3 end, and the germline J gene is used to complete it. This chain links TRBV20-1 with TRBJ2-5; 12 bases line up with TRBD2. J gave up 5 bases and V 5 bases, and 12 bases lay outside the gene matches. Germline V gives CDR1 DFQATT, CDR2 SNEGSKA (reference sequence). The CDR3 covers 16 residues. Incomplete CDR3 DNA: TGCAGTGCTCAACCGGCTAGCGGGAGGGCCGGGGAGACC. This translates into CSAQPASGRAGET. The CDR3 as a whole reads CSAQPASGRAGETQYF.

This clone was counted ten times or more. The read terminates 3 residues ahead of where the CDR3 ends, so the germline J gene completes it. The chain combines TRBV7-6 with TRBJ2-1; the match to TRBD1 covers 8 bases. CDR3 length equals 16 residues. V was clipped by 2 bases and J by 4 bases; unmatched bases: 7. The germline V gene encodes CDR1 SGHVS and CDR2 FNYEAQ. CDR3 sequence: CASSLKAGGGYNEQFF. The sequenced CDR3 bases are TGTGCCAGCAGCTTAAAGGCAGGGGGCGGTTACAATGAG. Using reference TRBV7-6 and TRBJ2-1 for the parts outside the CDR3, the full variable domain is GAGVSQSPRYKVTKRGQDVALRCDPISGHVSLYWYRQALGQGPEFLTYFNYEAQQDKSGLPNDRFSAERPEGSISTLTIQRTEQRDSAMYRCASSLKAGGGYNEQFFGPGTRLTVL.

This clone was counted at least ten times. The sequence runs out 3 residues before the end of the CDR3; the remainder is reconstructed from the germline J gene. V and J are TRBV20-1 and TRBJ1-1; D ambiguous. V shed 0 bases and J shed 6 bases, with 2 bases lying between them. The CDR3 has 10 residues. The germline V gene has CDR1 DFQATT and CDR2 SNEGSKA (reference sequence). The CDR3 is CSARDSEAFF. The sequenced part of the CDR3 DNA is TGCAGTGCTAGAGACTCTGAA.

In this sample, this clone turned up a few times. Read coverage stops 3 residues before the CDR3 terminus; the germline J gene supplies the remainder. The gene calls are TRBV11-1 and TRBJ2-7; D may be TRBD2 (6 bases). CDR3 length: 13 amino acids. V was clipped by 5 bases and J by 6 bases, with 14 bases between them. Germline CDR1 and CDR2: SGHAT and FQDESV (reference sequence). CDR3 protein: CASSAPTEGEQYF. The CDR3 bases that were read are TGTGCCAGCAGCGCACCCACGGAGGGCGAG.

This clone was seen ten or more times. The read is 3 residues too short to cover the CDR3 end, so that end is filled in from the germline J gene. The rearrangement joins TRBV19 to TRBJ1-5; 9 bases match TRBD1. The germline V gene has CDR1 LNHDA and CDR2 SQIVND (reference sequence). The CDR3 runs to 17 residues. Unmatched junction bases numbered 13, after V lost 5 bases and J lost 5 bases. The sequenced CDR3 bases are TGTGCCAGTAGTCATATCCCCCCGGGACAGGGAGATCAGCCC. It encodes CASSHIPPGQGDQP. The whole CDR3 protein reads CASSHIPPGQGDQPQHF.

This clone was seen a few times. The read ends 3 residues shy of where the CDR3 ends; the end is completed using the germline J gene. Other DNA sequences in this sample translate to the same CDR3. The rearrangement joins TRBV18 to TRBJ1-5, with D possibly matching TRBD1 (5 bases). Trimming removed 6 bases from V and 3 bases from J, with 12 bases in between. The CDR3 spans 14 residues. In germline, CDR1 is KGHSH, CDR2 LQKENI. Partial CDR3 DNA: TGTGCCAGCTCGCCGTCGGGGGACAATCAGCCC. It encodes CASSPSGDNQP. The complete CDR3 sequence is CASSPSGDNQPQHF.

Ten or more counts support this clone. Read data end 3 residues before the CDR3 end; the end is taken from the germline J gene. This sample also contains other DNA sequences that code for the same CDR3. The rearrangement joins TRBV6-2 or TRBV6-3 to TRBJ2-7, with 10 bases that match TRBD1. CDR1 and CDR2 (germline): MNHEY, SVGEGT. CDR3 length equals 17 residues. The ends lost 8 bases at V and 5 bases at J; junction bases unmatched: 18. CDR3 in amino acids: CASASALRDRGKDEQYF. CDR3 DNA (partial): TGTGCCAGCGCTTCAGCTCTTAGGGACAGGGGAAAGGACGAG.

This clone turned up a few times. Read data end 3 residues before the CDR3 end; the end is taken from the germline J gene. V and J are TRBV5-1 and TRBJ2-5; 10 positions match TRBD2. The CDR3 consists of 15 residues. V shed 4 bases, J shed 2 bases, and the junction held 5 bases outside the gene matches. CDR1 SGHRS and CDR2 YFSETQ come from the germline V gene. CDR3 in amino acids: CASSGASGSQETQYF. CDR3 bases read: TGCGCCAGCAGCGGGGCTAGCGGGAGTCAAGAGACC.

This clone was seen at least ten times. The observed sequence ends 3 residues before the CDR3 terminus, with the missing tail filled in from the germline J gene. The chain links TRBV20-1 to TRBJ2-5, with 7 bases that match TRBD1. V lost 2 bases and J lost 0; bases outside the gene matches: 12. This CDR3 is 17 amino acids long. In germline, CDR1 is DFQATT, CDR2 SNEGSKA (reference sequence). The covered CDR3 bases are TGCAGTGCTAGACGGAACAGGGGACAGTCGTACCAAGAGACC. This encodes CSARRNRGQSYQET. In full, the CDR3 reads CSARRNRGQSYQETQYF.

Concerning this clone: One end of the junction varies from germline; a read error may be responsible. The read gets to within 3 residues of the CDR3 end, and the germline J gene fills in the rest. The chain combines TRBV19 with TRBJ1-2; D is uncertain. Germline V gene data show CDR1 as LNHDA and CDR2 as SQIVND (reference sequence). The CDR3 is 16 residues long. CDR3 bases read: TGTACCAGTAGAATCCACGGGGTCAGCGACTCCCATGGC. Encoded protein: CTSRIHGVSDSHG. The whole CDR3 is CTSRIHGVSDSHGYTF.

This clone was recorded at least ten times. The sequenced part of the CDR3 DNA is TGTGCCAGCAGCTTGGGGGTAGCGGGAGGCGAG. This translates into CASSLGVAGGE. The whole CDR3 sequence is CASSLGVAGGEQYF. V is TRBV7-3 and J is TRBJ2-7, with TRBD2 matching over 10 bases. The read stops 3 residues short of the end of the CDR3; the missing end is completed from the germline J gene. Germline CDR1 and CDR2: SGHTA and FQGTGA. This CDR3 has 14 residues. The J segment lost 6 bases and the V segment lost 3 bases, leaving 5 bases of the junction unmatched.

The table lists this clone with many counts. The read is 3 residues too short to cover the CDR3 end, so that end is filled in from the germline J gene. The V gene is TRBV4-2, the J gene TRBJ1-4; D is unclear. The ends were cut back, 0 bases at V and 0 bases at J, with 11 bases in the middle. The CDR3 is 17 residues long. The germline V gene has CDR1 LGHNA and CDR2 YNFKEQ. CDR3 DNA, as far as it was read: TGTGCCAGCAGCCAAGATCTTTACACTACAACTAATGAAAAA. This sequence encodes CASSQDLYTTTNEK. The complete CDR3 reads CASSQDLYTTTNEKLFF.

This clone has ten or more counts. The DNA ends 3 residues before the CDR3 does, and the rest of the CDR3 is filled in from the germline J gene. This rearrangement joins TRBV19 to TRBJ2-5, with 10 nucleotides matching TRBD1. The CDR3 length is 15 residues. CDR1 is LNHDA, CDR2 SQIVND, per germline (reference sequence). With 7 bases clipped from V and 6 bases from J, the junction kept 11 bases outside the gene matches. CDR3 sequence reads: CASTDWGTGDQTQYF. Incomplete CDR3 DNA: TGTGCCAGTACCGACTGGGGGACAGGGGACCAGACC.